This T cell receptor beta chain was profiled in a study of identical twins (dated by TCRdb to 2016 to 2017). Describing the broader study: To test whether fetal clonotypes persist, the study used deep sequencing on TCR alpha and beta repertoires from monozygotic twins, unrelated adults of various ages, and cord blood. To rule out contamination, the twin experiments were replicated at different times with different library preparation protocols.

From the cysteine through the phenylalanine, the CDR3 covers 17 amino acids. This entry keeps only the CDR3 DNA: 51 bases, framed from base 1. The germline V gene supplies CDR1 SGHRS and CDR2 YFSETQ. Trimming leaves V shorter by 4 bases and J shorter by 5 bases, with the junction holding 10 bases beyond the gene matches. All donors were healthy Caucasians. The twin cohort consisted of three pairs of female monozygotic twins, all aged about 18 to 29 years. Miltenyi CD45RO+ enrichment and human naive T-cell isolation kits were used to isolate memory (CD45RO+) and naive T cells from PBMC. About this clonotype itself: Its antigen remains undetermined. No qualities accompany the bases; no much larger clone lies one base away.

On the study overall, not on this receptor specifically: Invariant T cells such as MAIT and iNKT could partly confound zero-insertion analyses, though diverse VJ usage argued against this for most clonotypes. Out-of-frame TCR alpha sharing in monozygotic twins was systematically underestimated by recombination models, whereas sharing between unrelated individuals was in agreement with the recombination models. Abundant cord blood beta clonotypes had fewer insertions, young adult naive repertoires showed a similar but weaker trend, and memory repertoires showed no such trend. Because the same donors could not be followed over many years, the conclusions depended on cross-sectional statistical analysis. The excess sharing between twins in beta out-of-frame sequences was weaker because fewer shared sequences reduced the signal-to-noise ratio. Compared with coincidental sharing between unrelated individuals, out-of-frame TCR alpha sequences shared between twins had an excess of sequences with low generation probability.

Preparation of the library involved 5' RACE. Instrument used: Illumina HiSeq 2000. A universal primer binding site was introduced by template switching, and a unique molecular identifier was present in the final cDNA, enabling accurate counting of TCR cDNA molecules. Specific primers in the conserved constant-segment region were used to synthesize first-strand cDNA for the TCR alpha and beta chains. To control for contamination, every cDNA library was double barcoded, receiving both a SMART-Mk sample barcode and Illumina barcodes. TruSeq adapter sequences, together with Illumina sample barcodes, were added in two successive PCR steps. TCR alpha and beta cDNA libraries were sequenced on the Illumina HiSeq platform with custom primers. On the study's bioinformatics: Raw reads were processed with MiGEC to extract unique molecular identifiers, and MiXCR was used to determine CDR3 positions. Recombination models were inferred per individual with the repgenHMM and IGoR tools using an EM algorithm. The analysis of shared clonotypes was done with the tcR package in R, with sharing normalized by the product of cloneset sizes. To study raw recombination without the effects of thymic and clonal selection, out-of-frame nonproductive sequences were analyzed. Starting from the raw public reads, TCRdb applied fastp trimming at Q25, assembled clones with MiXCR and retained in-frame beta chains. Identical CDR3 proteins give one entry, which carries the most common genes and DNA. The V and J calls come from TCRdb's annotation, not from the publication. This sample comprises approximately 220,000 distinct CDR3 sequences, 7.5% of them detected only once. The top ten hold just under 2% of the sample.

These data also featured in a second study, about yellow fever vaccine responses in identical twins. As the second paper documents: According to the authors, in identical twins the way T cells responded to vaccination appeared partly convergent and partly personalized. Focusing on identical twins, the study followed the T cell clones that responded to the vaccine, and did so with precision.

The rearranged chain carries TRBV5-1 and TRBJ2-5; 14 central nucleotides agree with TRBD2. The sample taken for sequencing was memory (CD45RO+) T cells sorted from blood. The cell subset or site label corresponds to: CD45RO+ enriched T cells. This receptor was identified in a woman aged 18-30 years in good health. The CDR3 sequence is CASSPGTSGGLVETQYF. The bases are TGCGCCAGCAGCCCGGGGACTAGCGGGGGTCTGGTGGAGACCCAGTACTTC.